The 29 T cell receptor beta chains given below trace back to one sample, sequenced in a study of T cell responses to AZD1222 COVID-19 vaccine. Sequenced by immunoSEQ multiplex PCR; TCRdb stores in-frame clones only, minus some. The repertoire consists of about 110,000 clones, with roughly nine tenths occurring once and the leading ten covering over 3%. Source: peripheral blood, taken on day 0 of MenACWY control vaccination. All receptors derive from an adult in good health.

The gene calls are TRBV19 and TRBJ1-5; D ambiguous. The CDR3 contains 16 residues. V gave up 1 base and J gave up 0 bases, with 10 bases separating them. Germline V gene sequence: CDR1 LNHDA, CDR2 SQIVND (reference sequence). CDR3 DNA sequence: TGTGCCAGTAGTATAGGTGGGCCAATTAGCAATCAGCCCCAGCATTTT. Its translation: CASSIGGPISNQPQHF. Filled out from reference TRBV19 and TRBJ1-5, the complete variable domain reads DGGITQSPKYLFRKEGQNVTLSCEQNLNHDAMYWYRQDPGQGLRLIYYSQIVNDFQKGDIAEGYSVSREKKESFPLTVTSAQKNPTAFYLCASSIGGPISNQPQHFGDGTRLSIL.

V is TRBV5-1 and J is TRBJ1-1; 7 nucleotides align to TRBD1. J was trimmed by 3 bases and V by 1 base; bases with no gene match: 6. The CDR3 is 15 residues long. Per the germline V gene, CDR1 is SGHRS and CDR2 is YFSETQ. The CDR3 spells CASSLTGQDHTEAFF. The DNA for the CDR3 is TGCGCCAGCAGCTTGACCGGACAGGACCACACTGAAGCTTTCTTT.

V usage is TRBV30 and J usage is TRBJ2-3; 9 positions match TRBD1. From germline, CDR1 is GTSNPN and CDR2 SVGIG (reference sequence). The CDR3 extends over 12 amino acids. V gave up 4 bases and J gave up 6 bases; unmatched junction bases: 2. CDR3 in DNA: TGTGCCTGGAACAGGGGGCTTGATACGCAGTATTTT. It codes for CAWNRGLDTQYF.

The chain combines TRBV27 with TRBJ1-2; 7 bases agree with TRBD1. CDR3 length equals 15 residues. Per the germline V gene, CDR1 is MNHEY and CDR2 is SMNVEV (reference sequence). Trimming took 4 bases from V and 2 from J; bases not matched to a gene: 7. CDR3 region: CASSSTQTGNYGYTF. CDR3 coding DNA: TGTGCCAGCAGTTCTACACAGACAGGGAACTATGGCTACACCTTC.

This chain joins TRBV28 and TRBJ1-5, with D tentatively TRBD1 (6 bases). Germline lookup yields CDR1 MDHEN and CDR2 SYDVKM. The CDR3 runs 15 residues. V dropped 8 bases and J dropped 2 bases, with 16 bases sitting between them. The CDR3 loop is CASLGGGLGNQPQHF. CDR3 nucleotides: TGTGCCAGCCTGGGTGGGGGGCTTGGCAATCAGCCCCAGCATTTT. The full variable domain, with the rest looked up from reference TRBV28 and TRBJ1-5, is DVKVTQSSRYLVKRTGEKVFLECVQDMDHENMFWYRQDPGLGLRLIYFSYDVKMKEKGDIPEGYSVSREKKERFSLILESASTNQTSMYLCASLGGGLGNQPQHFGDGTRLSIL.

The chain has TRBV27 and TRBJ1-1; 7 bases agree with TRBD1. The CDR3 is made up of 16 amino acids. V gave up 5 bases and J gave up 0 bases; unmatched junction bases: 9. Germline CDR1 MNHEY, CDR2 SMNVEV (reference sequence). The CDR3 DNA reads TGTGCCAGCAGTCGTCAGGGGACAGCTATGAACACTGAAGCTTTCTTT. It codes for CASSRQGTAMNTEAFF.

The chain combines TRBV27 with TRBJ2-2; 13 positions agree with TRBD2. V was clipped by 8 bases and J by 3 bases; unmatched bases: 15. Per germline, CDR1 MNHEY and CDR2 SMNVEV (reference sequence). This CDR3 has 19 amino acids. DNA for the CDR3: TGTGCCAGCGGTTCGGTTGAACTAGCGGGGGGGACACACACCGGGGAGCTGTTTTTT. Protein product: CASGSVELAGGTHTGELFF.

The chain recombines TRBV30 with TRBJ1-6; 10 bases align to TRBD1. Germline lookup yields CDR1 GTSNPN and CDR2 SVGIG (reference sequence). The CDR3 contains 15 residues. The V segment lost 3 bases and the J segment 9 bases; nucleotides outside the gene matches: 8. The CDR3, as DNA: TGTGCCTGGAGCCCGGGACAGGGGACGGGTTCACCCCTCCACTTT. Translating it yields CAWSPGQGTGSPLHF.

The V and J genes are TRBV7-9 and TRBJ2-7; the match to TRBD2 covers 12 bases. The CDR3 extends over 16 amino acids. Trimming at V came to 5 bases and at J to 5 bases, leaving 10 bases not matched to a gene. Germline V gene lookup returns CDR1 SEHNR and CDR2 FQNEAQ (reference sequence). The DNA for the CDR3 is TGTGCCAGCAGCCACCGAGCTAGCGGGGGGGCCCACGAGCAGTACTTC. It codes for CASSHRASGGAHEQYF. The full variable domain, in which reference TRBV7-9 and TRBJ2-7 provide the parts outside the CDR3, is DTGVSQNPRHKITKRGQNVTFRCDPISEHNRLYWYRQTLGQGPEFLTYFQNEAQLEKSRLLSDRFSAERPKGSFSTLEIQRTEQGDSAMYLCASSHRASGGAHEQYFGPGTRLTVT.

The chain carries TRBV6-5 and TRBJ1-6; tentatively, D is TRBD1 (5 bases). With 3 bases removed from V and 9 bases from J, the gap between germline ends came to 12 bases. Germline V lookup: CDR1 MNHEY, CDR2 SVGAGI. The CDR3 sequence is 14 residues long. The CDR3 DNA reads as TGTGCCAGCAGTTATAGGCAGGGAAGTTCACCCCTCCACTTT. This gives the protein CASSYRQGSSPLHF.

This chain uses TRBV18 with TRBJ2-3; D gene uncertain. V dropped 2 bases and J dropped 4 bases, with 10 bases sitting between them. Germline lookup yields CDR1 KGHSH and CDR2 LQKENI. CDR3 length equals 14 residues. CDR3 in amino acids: CASSPSNDADTQYF. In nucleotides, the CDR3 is TGTGCCAGCTCACCATCGAATGACGCAGATACGCAGTATTTT.

This CDR3 reads CASSPGQSNNSPLHF. As DNA, the CDR3 is TGCGCCAGCAGTCCGGGACAGAGCAATAATTCACCCCTCCACTTT. The chain carries TRBV10-1 and TRBJ1-6, with 7 nucleotides matching TRBD1. This CDR3 region has 15 residues. Germline trimming cut 5 bases from V and 5 bases from J; bases unmatched to any gene: 6. From germline, CDR1 is WNHNN and CDR2 SYGVQD (reference sequence).

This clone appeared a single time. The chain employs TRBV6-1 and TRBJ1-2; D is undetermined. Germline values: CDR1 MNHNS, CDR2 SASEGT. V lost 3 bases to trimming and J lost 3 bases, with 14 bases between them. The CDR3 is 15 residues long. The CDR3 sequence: CASSDRALQDYGYTF. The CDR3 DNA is TGTGCCAGCAGTGATCGGGCCCTTCAAGACTATGGCTACACCTTC.

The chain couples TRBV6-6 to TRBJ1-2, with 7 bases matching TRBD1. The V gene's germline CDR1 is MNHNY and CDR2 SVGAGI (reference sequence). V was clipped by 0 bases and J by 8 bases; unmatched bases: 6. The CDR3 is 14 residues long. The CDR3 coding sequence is TGTGCCAGCAGTTACTCGCCGGGACAGAGGGGCTACACCTTC. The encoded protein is CASSYSPGQRGYTF.

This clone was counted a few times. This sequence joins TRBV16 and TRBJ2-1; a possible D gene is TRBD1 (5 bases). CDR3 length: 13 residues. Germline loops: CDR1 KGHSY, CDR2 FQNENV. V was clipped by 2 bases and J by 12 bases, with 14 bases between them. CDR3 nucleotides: TGTGCCAGCAGCCAACCCTCAGGGTTGGGGCAGTTCTTC. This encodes CASSQPSGLGQFF.

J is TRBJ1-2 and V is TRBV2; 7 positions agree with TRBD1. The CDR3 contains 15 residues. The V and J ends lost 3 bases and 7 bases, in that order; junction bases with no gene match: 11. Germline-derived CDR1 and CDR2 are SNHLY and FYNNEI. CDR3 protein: CASSDDPDRERGYTF. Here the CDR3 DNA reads TGTGCCAGCAGTGACGATCCTGACAGGGAACGTGGCTACACCTTC.

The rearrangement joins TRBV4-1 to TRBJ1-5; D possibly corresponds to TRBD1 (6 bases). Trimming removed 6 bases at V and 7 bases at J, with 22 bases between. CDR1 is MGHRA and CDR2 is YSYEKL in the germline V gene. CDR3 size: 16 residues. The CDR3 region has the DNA TGCGCCAGCAGACCCATTGCGGGGGGCGCAGGCCAGCCCCAGCATTTT. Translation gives CASRPIAGGAGQPQHF.

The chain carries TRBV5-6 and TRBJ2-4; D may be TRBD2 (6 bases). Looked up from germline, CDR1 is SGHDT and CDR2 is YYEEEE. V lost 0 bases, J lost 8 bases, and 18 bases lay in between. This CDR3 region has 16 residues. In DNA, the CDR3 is TGTGCCAGCAGCTTGGGTGGACCCATGGGAGGATACATTCAGTACTTC. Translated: CASSLGGPMGGYIQYF.

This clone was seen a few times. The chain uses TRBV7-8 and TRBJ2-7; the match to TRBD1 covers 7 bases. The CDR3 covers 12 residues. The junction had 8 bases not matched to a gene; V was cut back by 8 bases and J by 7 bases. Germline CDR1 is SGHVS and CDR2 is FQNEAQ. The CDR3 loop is CASQLTGREQYF. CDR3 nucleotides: TGTGCCAGCCAACTGACAGGGCGGGAGCAGTACTTC. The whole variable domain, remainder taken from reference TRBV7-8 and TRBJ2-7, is GAGVSQSPRYKVAKRGQDVALRCDPISGHVSLFWYQQALGQGPEFLTYFQNEAQLDKSGLPSDRFFAERPEGSVSTLKIQRTQQEDSAVYLCASQLTGREQYFGPGTRLTVT.

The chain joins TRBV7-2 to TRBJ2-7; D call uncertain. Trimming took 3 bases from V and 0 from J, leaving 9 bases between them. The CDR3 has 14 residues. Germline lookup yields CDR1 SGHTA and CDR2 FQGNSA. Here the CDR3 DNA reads TGTGCCAGCAGCTTTCACGCGAGCTCCTACGAGCAGTACTTC. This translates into CASSFHASSYEQYF.

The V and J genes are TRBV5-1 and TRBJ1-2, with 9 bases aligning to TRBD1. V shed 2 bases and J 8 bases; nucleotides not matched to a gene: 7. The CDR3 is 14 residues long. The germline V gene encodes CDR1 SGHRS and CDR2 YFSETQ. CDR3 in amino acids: CASSLQGASEGYTF. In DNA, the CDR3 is TGCGCCAGCAGCTTACAGGGGGCCAGCGAGGGCTACACCTTC. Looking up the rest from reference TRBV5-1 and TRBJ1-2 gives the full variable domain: KAGVTQTPRYLIKTRGQQVTLSCSPISGHRSVSWYQQTPGQGLQFLFEYFSETQRNKGNFPGRFSGRQFSNSRSEMNVSTLELGDSALYLCASSLQGASEGYTFGSGTRLTVV.

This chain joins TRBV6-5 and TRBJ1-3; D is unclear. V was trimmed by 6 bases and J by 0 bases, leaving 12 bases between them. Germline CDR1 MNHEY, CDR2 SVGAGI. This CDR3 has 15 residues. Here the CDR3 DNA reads TGTGCCAGCAGGAGGAAGAGCTACTCTGGAAACACCATATATTTT. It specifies CASRRKSYSGNTIYF.

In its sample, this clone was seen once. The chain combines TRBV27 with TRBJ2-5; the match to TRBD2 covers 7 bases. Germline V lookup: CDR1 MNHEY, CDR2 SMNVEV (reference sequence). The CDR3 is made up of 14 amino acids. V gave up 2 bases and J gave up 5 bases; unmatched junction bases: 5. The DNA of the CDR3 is TGTGCCAGCAGTTTAATTGGGAGGGACGAGACCCAGTACTTC. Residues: CASSLIGRDETQYF.

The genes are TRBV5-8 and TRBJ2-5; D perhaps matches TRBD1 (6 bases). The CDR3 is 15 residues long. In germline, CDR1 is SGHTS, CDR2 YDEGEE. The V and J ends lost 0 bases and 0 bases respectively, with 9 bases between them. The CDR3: CASSLGGRNQETQYF. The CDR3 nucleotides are TGTGCCAGCAGCTTGGGGGGGCGCAACCAAGAGACCCAGTACTTC.

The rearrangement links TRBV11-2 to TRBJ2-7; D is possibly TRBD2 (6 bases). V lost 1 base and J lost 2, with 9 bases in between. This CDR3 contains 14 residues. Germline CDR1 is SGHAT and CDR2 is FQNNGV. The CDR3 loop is CASSLGGGAYEQYF. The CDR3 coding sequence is TGTGCCAGCAGCTTAGGTGGAGGGGCCTACGAGCAGTACTTC.

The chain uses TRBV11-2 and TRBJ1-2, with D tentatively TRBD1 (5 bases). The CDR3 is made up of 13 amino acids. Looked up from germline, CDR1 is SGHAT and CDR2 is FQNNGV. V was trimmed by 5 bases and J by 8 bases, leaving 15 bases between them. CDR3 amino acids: CASSLGASLGYTF. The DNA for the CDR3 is TGTGCCAGCAGCCTAGGGGCATCCCTCGGCTACACCTTC.

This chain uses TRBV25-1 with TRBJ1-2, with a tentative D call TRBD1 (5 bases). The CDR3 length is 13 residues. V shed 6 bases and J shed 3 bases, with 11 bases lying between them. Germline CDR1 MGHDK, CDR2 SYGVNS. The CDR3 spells CASRSGHDYGYTF. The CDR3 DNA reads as TGTGCCAGCAGATCGGGGCACGACTATGGCTACACCTTC.

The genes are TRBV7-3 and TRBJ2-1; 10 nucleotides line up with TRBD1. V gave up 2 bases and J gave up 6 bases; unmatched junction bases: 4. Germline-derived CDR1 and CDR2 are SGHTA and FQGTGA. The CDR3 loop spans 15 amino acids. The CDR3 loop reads CASSLRQGALNEQFF. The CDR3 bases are TGTGCCAGCAGCTTACGACAGGGGGCGCTCAATGAGCAGTTCTTC. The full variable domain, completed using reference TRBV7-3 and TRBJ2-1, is GAGVSQTPSNKVTEKGKYVELRCDPISGHTALYWYRQSLGQGPEFLIYFQGTGAADDSGLPNDRFFAVRPEGSVSTLKIQRTERGDSAVYLCASSLRQGALNEQFFGPGTRLTVL.

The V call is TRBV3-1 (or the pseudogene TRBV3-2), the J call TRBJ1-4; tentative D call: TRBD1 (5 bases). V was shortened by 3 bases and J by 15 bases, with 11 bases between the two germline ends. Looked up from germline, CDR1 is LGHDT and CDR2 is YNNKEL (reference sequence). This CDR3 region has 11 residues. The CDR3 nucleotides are TGTGCCAGCAGCCAGCGGGACCTCGTGTTTTTT. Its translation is CASSQRDLVFF.